Listed below are T cell receptor beta chains from one sample, sequenced in a study of OX40 agonist ivuxolimab in advanced cancers. The data were produced by immunoSEQ multiplex PCR, yet TCRdb's version contains in-frame clones alone and is incomplete. The data contain roughly 63,000 clones, around 86% of them singletons. Sequenced here: CD4+ or CD8+ T cells sorted from blood, sampled in a trial of the OX40 agonist ivuxolimab. The receptors come from an adult with an advanced solid tumor such as melanoma, head and neck, liver or kidney cancer. The CDR3 runs from the conserved cysteine through the conserved F or W. A D gene is named only where the DNA matches it firmly. Not all rows give a size; the values are once, few, many and, for expanded clones, a class.

CASSPPTGSSTEAFF	TGTGCCAGCTCACCACCGACAGGGTCGTCAACTGAAGCTTTCTTT	TRBV18	TRBD1	15	TRBJ1-1	NA
CAIRTGQGVETQYF	TGTGCCATCAGAACGGGACAGGGGGTCGAGACCCAGTACTTC	TRBV10-3	TRBD1	14	TRBJ2-5	NA
CATGTGMNTEAFF	TGCGCCACCGGGACAGGCATGAACACTGAAGCTTTCTTT	TRBV10-1	TRBD1	13	TRBJ1-1	NA
CASSTWTGGSYGYTF	TGTGCCAGCAGCACATGGACAGGGGGATCCTATGGCTACACCTTC	TRBV6-5	TRBD1	15	TRBJ1-2	NA
CASREGPNPSGSPLHF	TGTGCCAGCCGGGAGGGACCGAACCCATCGGGTTCACCCCTCCACTTT	TRBV7-6	NA	16	TRBJ1-6	NA
CASSMEVTGVIGELFF	TGCGCCAGCAGCATGGAAGTGACAGGGGTTATCGGGGAGCTGTTTTTT	TRBV5-1	TRBD1	16	TRBJ2-2	NA
CASSVAGARETQYF	TGTGCCAGCAGCGTAGCGGGGGCCAGAGAGACCCAGTACTTC	TRBV5-4	TRBD2	14	TRBJ2-5	NA
CASSLGSANTEAFF	TGCGCCAGCAGCTTGGGGTCGGCGAACACTGAAGCTTTCTTT	TRBV5-1	NA	14	TRBJ1-1	once
CASSQDHLGPDLDTQYF	TGCGCCAGCAGCCAAGATCACCTGGGACCCGACCTAGATACGCAGTATTTT	TRBV4-1	NA	17	TRBJ2-3	NA
CASSQDRLAGGPREQFF	TGCGCCAGCAGCCAAGATAGGCTAGCGGGGGGGCCCCGGGAGCAGTTCTTC	TRBV4-1	TRBD2	17	TRBJ2-1	NA
CASSMKVGARNEKLFF	TGTGCCAGTAGTATGAAAGTGGGGGCGAGAAATGAAAAACTGTTTTTT	TRBV19	NA	16	TRBJ1-4	NA
CASSFLWDISGSNQPQHF	TGTGCCAGCAGTTTCCTCTGGGACATTAGTGGTAGCAATCAGCCCCAGCATTTT	TRBV27	NA	18	TRBJ1-5	few
CASSVSPGAHDGYTF	TGCGCCAGCAGCGTGTCTCCGGGGGCCCACGATGGCTACACCTTC	TRBV5-1	NA	15	TRBJ1-2	few
CASSYVGVGGNTEAFF	TGTGCCAGCAGTTACGTGGGGGTTGGAGGGAACACTGAAGCTTTCTTT	TRBV6-5	NA	16	TRBJ1-1	few
CASKPGRTNYGYTF	TGTGCCAGTAAGCCGGGGAGGACTAACTATGGCTACACCTTC	TRBV6-1	NA	14	TRBJ1-2	NA
CASSSLRQQRQRHEQFF	TGTGCCAGCAGCTCGCTCCGACAGCAGAGACAAAGGCATGAGCAGTTCTTC	TRBV5-5	NA	17	TRBJ2-1	NA
CASSLGPSTNEKLFF	TGCGCCAGCAGCTTGGGGCCCTCAACTAATGAAAAACTGTTTTTT	TRBV5-1	NA	15	TRBJ1-4	medium-sized
CASSRTGDHYEQYF	TGTGCCAGCAGTCGGACAGGGGACCACTACGAGCAGTACTTC	TRBV6-1	TRBD1	14	TRBJ2-7	NA
CSVGDTGELFF	TGCAGCGTCGGGGACACCGGGGAGCTGTTTTTT	TRBV29-1	NA	11	TRBJ2-2	once
CASSGGITGAGNTIYF	TGTGCCAGCAGCGGGGGAATAACAGGGGCTGGAAACACCATATATTTT	TRBV9	TRBD1	16	TRBJ1-3	NA
CASSPSSVVGSYNEQFF	TGTGCCAGCTCACCATCTTCGGTTGTGGGGTCCTACAATGAGCAGTTCTTC	TRBV18	NA	17	TRBJ2-1	NA
CASSPGQGVRTPQETQYF	TGTGCCAGCAGCCCTGGTCAGGGGGTGCGCACCCCTCAAGAGACCCAGTACTTC	TRBV7-9	TRBD1	18	TRBJ2-5	once
CASSRQGAKTGELFF	TGTGCCAGTAGCAGACAGGGGGCGAAAACCGGGGAGCTGTTTTTT	TRBV19	TRBD1	15	TRBJ2-2	NA
CASRGQGRDQPQHF	TGTGCCAGTAGGGGGCAGGGGCGAGATCAGCCCCAGCATTTT	TRBV19	NA	14	TRBJ1-5	NA
CASRNADRANTEAFF	TGTGCCAGCAGGAATGCCGACAGGGCGAACACTGAAGCTTTCTTT	TRBV6-5	TRBD1	15	TRBJ1-1	NA
CASSLVLAGRDTQYF	TGTGCCAGCAGCCTAGTTCTAGCGGGGAGGGATACGCAGTATTTT	TRBV9	TRBD2	15	TRBJ2-3	NA
CAWSRISLNTEAFF	TGTGCCTGGAGTAGGATTAGTTTGAACACTGAAGCTTTCTTT	TRBV30	NA	14	TRBJ1-1	NA
CASSLAPTSPLYGYTF	TGTGCCAGCAGCTTGGCCCCCACAAGTCCCCTCTATGGCTACACCTTC	TRBV5-4	NA	16	TRBJ1-2	NA
CASSLARGPNEQYF	TGTGCCAGCAGCTTGGCTCGGGGGCCTAACGAGCAGTACTTC	TRBV7-9	NA	14	TRBJ2-7	NA
CASSYKDGTDTQYF	TGTGCCAGCAGTTACAAGGACGGTACAGATACGCAGTATTTT	TRBV6-5	NA	14	TRBJ2-3	NA
CASSSAASPLHF	TGTGCCAGCAGCTCCGCGGCCTCACCCCTCCACTTT	TRBV11-2	NA	12	TRBJ1-6	once
CASSSPPGRGPYEQYF	TGTGCCAGCAGTTCCCCCCCCGGCAGAGGACCCTACGAGCAGTACTTC	TRBV27	NA	16	TRBJ2-7	NA